This T cell receptor (beta chain) was recorded in a study of identical twins. Study-level results: Conclusions rested on cross-sectional statistics rather than following the same donors. Twin pairs had excess sharing that was weaker in beta out-of-frame sequences.

V was trimmed by 6 bases and J by 5 bases, leaving 11 bases between them. Germline CDR1 reads DFQATT; CDR2 reads SNEGSKA (reference sequence). The CDR3 spans 13 residues. As to this clonotype: Its target is not known.

With template switching, a universal primer site was added, and the cDNA carried unique molecular identifiers. Via MiXCR, TCRdb re-called the 5' RACE reads, giving one row per CDR3 protein. The sample holds nearly 900,000 distinct CDR3 sequences, roughly an eighth seen once. This sample was also put to use in a study of yellow fever vaccine responses in identical twins.

The chain recombines TRBV20-1 with TRBJ1-6; weak D call: TRBD1 (6 bases). Sequencing input: PBMCs. The clonotype comes from a woman between 18 and 29 years old in good health. The CDR3 coding sequence is TGCAGTGCCCGGGACACTAATAATTCACCCCTCCACTTT. It encodes CSARDTNNSPLHF.